A selection of T cell receptor beta chains follows, all from one sample in a study of T-cell reconstitution after alpha-beta-depleted transplantation in children. TCRdb fed the PCR reads into MiXCR, producing one record per CDR3 protein. The profile shows 380,000 or so distinct CDR3 sequences, about 14% of them singletons. The input for sequencing was PBMCs, taken from the stem cell graft. These receptors originate from a human donor who donated a stem cell graft to a child with Fanconi anemia. The CDR3 runs from the conserved cysteine through the conserved F or W. D genes are given only for firm matches. Clone size is not always given. Where it is, it says once, few, many or a class for expanded clones.

j_call: TRBJ1-1; clone_size: -; d_call: TRBD1; cdr3_length: 14; v_call: TRBV12-3/TRBV12-4; cdr3_nt: TGTGCCAGCAGTTTAACAGGGGGCCTAACTGAAGCTTTCTTT; cdr3_aa: CASSLTGGLTEAFF
j_call: TRBJ1-5; clone_size: -; d_call: TRBD1; cdr3_length: 18; v_call: TRBV15; cdr3_nt: TGTGCCACCAGTACTACGGGACAGATTCTTTATAGCAATCAGCCCCAGCATTTT; cdr3_aa: CATSTTGQILYSNQPQHF
j_call: TRBJ2-3; clone_size: many; d_call: -; cdr3_length: 15; v_call: TRBV15; cdr3_nt: TGTGCCACCAGCAGAGATCCTAGAGTCATAGATACGCAGTATTTT; cdr3_aa: CATSRDPRVIDTQYF
j_call: TRBJ1-5; clone_size: few; d_call: TRBD1; cdr3_length: 14; v_call: TRBV6-5; cdr3_nt: TGTGCCAGCAGTTGGGACAGGGGAAGTCAGCCCCAGCATTTT; cdr3_aa: CASSWDRGSQPQHF
j_call: TRBJ1-1; clone_size: few; d_call: -; cdr3_length: 16; v_call: TRBV18; cdr3_nt: TGTGCCAGCTCACCAACACAGAGGGGCCCGAACACTGAAGCTTTCTTT; cdr3_aa: CASSPTQRGPNTEAFF
j_call: TRBJ1-5; clone_size: -; d_call: -; cdr3_length: 15; v_call: TRBV7-2; cdr3_nt: TGTGCCAGCAGCTTAGGGGTGACCCGGGGGGAGCCCCAGCATTTT; cdr3_aa: CASSLGVTRGEPQHF
j_call: TRBJ2-3; clone_size: few; d_call: -; cdr3_length: 13; v_call: TRBV4-3; cdr3_nt: TGCGCCAGCAGCCGGCGGAGCACAGATACGCAGTATTTT; cdr3_aa: CASSRRSTDTQYF
j_call: TRBJ2-2; clone_size: few; d_call: TRBD2; cdr3_length: 15; v_call: TRBV7-9; cdr3_nt: TGTGCCAGCAGCTTCGGCCTAGCGGGCACCGGGGAGCTGTTTTTT; cdr3_aa: CASSFGLAGTGELFF
j_call: TRBJ1-5; clone_size: many; d_call: -; cdr3_length: 14; v_call: TRBV10-3; cdr3_nt: TGTGCCATCAGTGAGTCGTTGGGTCAACAGCCCCAGCATTTT; cdr3_aa: CAISESLGQQPQHF
j_call: TRBJ2-3; clone_size: -; d_call: -; cdr3_length: 18; v_call: TRBV9; cdr3_nt: TGTGCCAGCAGCCCCCCTGAGACGACAGGGCGGGGACTAGATACGCAGTATTTT; cdr3_aa: CASSPPETTGRGLDTQYF
j_call: TRBJ2-5; clone_size: few; d_call: -; cdr3_length: 14; v_call: TRBV28; cdr3_nt: TGTGCCAGCAGTTTAAGCAGGCCCCAAGAGACCCAGTACTTC; cdr3_aa: CASSLSRPQETQYF
j_call: TRBJ2-7; clone_size: -; d_call: -; cdr3_length: 15; v_call: TRBV20-1; cdr3_nt: TGCAGTGCGAACCGACAGGACGGTTTTTCCTACGAGCAGTACTTC; cdr3_aa: CSANRQDGFSYEQYF
j_call: TRBJ2-1; clone_size: -; d_call: TRBD2; cdr3_length: 15; v_call: TRBV5-1; cdr3_nt: TGCGCCAGCAGCCTGGGACTAGCGTCGTTCAATGAGCAGTTCTTC; cdr3_aa: CASSLGLASFNEQFF
j_call: TRBJ2-1; clone_size: -; d_call: TRBD1; cdr3_length: 11; v_call: TRBV6-2/TRBV6-3; cdr3_nt: TGTGCCAGCAGTCTCGGACAGGGACCGTTCTTC; cdr3_aa: CASSLGQGPFF
j_call: TRBJ2-5; clone_size: -; d_call: -; cdr3_length: 15; v_call: TRBV5-1; cdr3_nt: TGCGCCAGCAGCTTTGGGCTTCAAAGTGTCGAGACCCAGTACTTC; cdr3_aa: CASSFGLQSVETQYF
j_call: TRBJ2-3; clone_size: few; d_call: -; cdr3_length: 17; v_call: TRBV4-3; cdr3_nt: TGCGCCAGCAGCCAAGATTTGGGTGGAGCCTACACAGATACGCAGTATTTT; cdr3_aa: CASSQDLGGAYTDTQYF
j_call: TRBJ1-2; clone_size: -; d_call: TRBD1; cdr3_length: 17; v_call: TRBV12-3/TRBV12-4; cdr3_nt: TGTGCCAGCAGCTCTACGGCGACAGGGATTCATAACTATGGCTACACCTTC; cdr3_aa: CASSSTATGIHNYGYTF
j_call: TRBJ2-7; clone_size: -; d_call: -; cdr3_length: 12; v_call: TRBV2; cdr3_nt: TGTGCCAGCAGTCGTATTACCTACGAGCAGTACTTC; cdr3_aa: CASSRITYEQYF
j_call: TRBJ1-5; clone_size: -; d_call: -; cdr3_length: 17; v_call: TRBV4-2; cdr3_nt: TGTGCCAGCAGCCAAGACGCCCGGCAGGGTGTAGGTCAGCCCCAGCATTTT; cdr3_aa: CASSQDARQGVGQPQHF
j_call: TRBJ1-4; clone_size: -; d_call: -; cdr3_length: 13; v_call: TRBV30; cdr3_nt: TGTGCCCACCGAGAGGGAACTAATGAAAAACTGTTTTTT; cdr3_aa: CAHREGTNEKLFF
j_call: TRBJ1-2; clone_size: many; d_call: -; cdr3_length: 13; v_call: TRBV24-1; cdr3_nt: TGTGCCACCACGGTCATTAACGGGTATGGCTACACCTTC; cdr3_aa: CATTVINGYGYTF
j_call: TRBJ2-3; clone_size: -; d_call: -; cdr3_length: 14; v_call: TRBV5-1; cdr3_nt: TGCGCCAGCAGCTTGGTGGCAGGATCAGATACGCAGTATTTT; cdr3_aa: CASSLVAGSDTQYF
j_call: TRBJ2-1; clone_size: -; d_call: TRBD2; cdr3_length: 16; v_call: TRBV7-9; cdr3_nt: TGTGCCAGCAGCGGAACTAGCGGGGGGGCCTACAATGAGCAGTTCTTC; cdr3_aa: CASSGTSGGAYNEQFF
j_call: TRBJ1-4; clone_size: few; d_call: -; cdr3_length: 14; v_call: TRBV5-5; cdr3_nt: TGTGCCAGCGGACTGGGGGGGGTCGAAGAAAAACTGTTTTTT; cdr3_aa: CASGLGGVEEKLFF
j_call: TRBJ1-5; clone_size: -; d_call: -; cdr3_length: 13; v_call: TRBV29-1; cdr3_nt: TGCAGCGTTGCTGGGACCAGGGATCAGCCCCAGCATTTT; cdr3_aa: CSVAGTRDQPQHF
j_call: TRBJ2-1; clone_size: many; d_call: -; cdr3_length: 12; v_call: TRBV20-1; cdr3_nt: TGCAGTGCTAGGGCTAGATACAATGAGCAGTTCTTC; cdr3_aa: CSARARYNEQFF